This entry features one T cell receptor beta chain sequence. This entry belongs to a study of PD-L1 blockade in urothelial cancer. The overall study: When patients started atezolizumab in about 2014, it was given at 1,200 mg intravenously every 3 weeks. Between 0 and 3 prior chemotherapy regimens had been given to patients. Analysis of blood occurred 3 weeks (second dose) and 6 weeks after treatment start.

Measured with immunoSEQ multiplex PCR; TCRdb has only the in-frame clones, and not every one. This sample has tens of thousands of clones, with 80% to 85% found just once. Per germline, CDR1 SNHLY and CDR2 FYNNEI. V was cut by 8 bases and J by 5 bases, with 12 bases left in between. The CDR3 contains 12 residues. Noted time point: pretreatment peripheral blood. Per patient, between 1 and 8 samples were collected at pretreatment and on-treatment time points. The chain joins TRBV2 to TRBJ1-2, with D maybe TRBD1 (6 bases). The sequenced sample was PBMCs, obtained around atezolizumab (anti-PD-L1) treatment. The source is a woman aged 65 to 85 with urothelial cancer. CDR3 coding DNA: TGTGCCAGCCTTCCGGACAGTTATGGCTACACCTTC. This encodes CASLPDSYGYTF.